This TCR beta chain was observed in a study of T cells in localized non-small cell lung cancer. Study results and limitations: Heterogeneity within the tumor remains possible, as just one region underwent sequencing. Of the tissues analyzed, uninvolved adjacent lung showed maximal T cell clonality, greater than tumor. For the top 100 tumor clones, a median roughly 56 also appeared in adjacent lung.

This table comes from immunoSEQ multiplex PCR, and its TCRdb copy is limited to in-frame clones, with some not included. The profile covers tens of thousands of clones, with 65% to 85% appearing a single time and about a tenth taken by the ten largest. The length of the CDR3 is 14 residues. In germline, CDR1 is LNHDA, CDR2 SQIVND (reference sequence). V was pared by 5 bases and J by 5 bases, with 6 bases of the junction left unmatched. Concerning this clone itself: Its matching antigen is unknown.

The chain carries TRBV19 and TRBJ2-5; 9 positions agree with TRBD2. This TCR was recovered from a female donor of 60 years or more with stage I lung adenocarcinoma. Sequences were derived from peripheral blood, sampled before any cancer treatment. CDR3 loop: CASSGGLARETQYF. The CDR3, as DNA: TGTGCCAGTAGTGGGGGACTAGCACGGGAGACCCAGTACTTC.